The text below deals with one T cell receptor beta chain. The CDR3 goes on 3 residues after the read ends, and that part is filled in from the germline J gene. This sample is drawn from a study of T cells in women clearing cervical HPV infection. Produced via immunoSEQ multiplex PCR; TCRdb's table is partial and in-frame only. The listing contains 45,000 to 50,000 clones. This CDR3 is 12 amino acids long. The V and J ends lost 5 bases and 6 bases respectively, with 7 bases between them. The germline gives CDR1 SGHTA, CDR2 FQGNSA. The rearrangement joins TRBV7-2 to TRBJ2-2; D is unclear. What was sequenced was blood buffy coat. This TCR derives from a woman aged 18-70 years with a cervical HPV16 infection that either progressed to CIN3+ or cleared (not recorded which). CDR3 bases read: TGTGCCAGCAGCCGGAGCGCCGGGGAG. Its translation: CASSRSAGE. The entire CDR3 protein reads CASSRSAGELFF.